This TCR beta chain was retrieved from a study of cytomegalovirus exposure and HLA in healthy donors. The table lists this clone with a count of one. The antigen remains unidentified. PCR primers comprised 60 Vbeta and 13 Jbeta primers. Produced via immunoSEQ multiplex PCR; TCRdb's table is partial and in-frame only. Of about 130,000 clones listed, roughly four fifths are singletons. The CDR3 runs to 20 residues. CDR1 and CDR2 from the germline V gene are LGHNT and FRNRAP. V was pared by 0 bases and J by 1 base, with 14 bases of the junction left unmatched. Study-wide results and caveats: Among CMV-associated TCR beta chains, most appeared HLA-restricted in a later analysis.

The origin of this receptor is a woman aged 35 to 49 in good health and CMV-seropositive. The V call is TRBV12-5, the J call TRBJ2-3, with 9 bases matching TRBD2. Sequenced material: PBMCs. Here the CDR3 reads CASGLVLSGSLGVGTDTQYF. CDR3 coding DNA: TGTGCTAGTGGTTTGGTACTTAGCGGGAGCTTAGGGGTCGGCACAGATACGCAGTATTTT.